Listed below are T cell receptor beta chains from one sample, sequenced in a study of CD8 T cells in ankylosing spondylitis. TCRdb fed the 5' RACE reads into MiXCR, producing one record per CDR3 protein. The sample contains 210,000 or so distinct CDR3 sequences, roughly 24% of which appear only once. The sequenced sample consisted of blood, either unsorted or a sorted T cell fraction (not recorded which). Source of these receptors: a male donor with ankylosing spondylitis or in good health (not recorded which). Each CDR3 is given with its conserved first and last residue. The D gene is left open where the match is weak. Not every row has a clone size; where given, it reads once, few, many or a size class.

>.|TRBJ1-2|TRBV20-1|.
TGCAGTGCTAGAGACGGGGGGTATGGCTACACCTTC
CSARDGGYGYTF
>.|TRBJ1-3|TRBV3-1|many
TGTGCCAGCAGCCAGACAATGAACACCATATATTTT
CASSQTMNTIYF
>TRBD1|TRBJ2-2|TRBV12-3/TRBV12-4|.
TGTGCCAGCACTCTAGGGACAGGGGGTAACACCGGGGAGCTGTTTTTT
CASTLGTGGNTGELFF
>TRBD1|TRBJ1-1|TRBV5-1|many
TGCGCCAGCAGGGAGACAGGGACCGCGAACACTGAAGCTTTCTTT
CASRETGTANTEAFF
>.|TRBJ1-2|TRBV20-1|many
TGCAGTGCCAAGCAAGGCTTCTATGGCTACACCTTC
CSAKQGFYGYTF
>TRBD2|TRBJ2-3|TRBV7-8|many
TGTGCCAGCAGCTTAGCGCGGTCGACTAGCGGAACAGATACGCAGTATTTT
CASSLARSTSGTDTQYF
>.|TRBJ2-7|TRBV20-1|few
TGCAGTGCCCCTGGGCAGGGGCGGTACGAGCAGTACTTC
CSAPGQGRYEQYF
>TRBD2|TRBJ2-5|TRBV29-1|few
TGCAGCGTTGAGGCGGGAGTAGGACAAGAGACCCAGTACTTC
CSVEAGVGQETQYF
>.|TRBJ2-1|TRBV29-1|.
TGCAGCGTTGACGAGACGGCCTACAATGAGCAGTTCTTC
CSVDETAYNEQFF
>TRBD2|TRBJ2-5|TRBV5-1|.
TGCGCCAGCAGCTTGGCCGGCGGACTAGCGGAAGAGACCCAGTACTTC
CASSLAGGLAEETQYF
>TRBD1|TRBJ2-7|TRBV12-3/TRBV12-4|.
TGTGCCAGCAGTCTCGACAGGGTGGCCGAGCAGTACTTC
CASSLDRVAEQYF
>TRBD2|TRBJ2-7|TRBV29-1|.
TGCAGCGTTTTAGCGGGAGAATGGGACGAGCAGTACTTC
CSVLAGEWDEQYF
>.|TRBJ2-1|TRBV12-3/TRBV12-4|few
TGTGCCAGCAGTTGGGTCGGTAACAATGAGCAGTTCTTC
CASSWVGNNEQFF
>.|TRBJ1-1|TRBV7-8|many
TGTGCCAGCAGCGGGAGAGCAGGGTTGGGCACTGAAGCTTTCTTT
CASSGRAGLGTEAFF
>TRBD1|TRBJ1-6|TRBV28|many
TGTGCCAGCAGTTTCCTCGGACAGGGGAGTGATTCACCCCTCCACTTT
CASSFLGQGSDSPLHF
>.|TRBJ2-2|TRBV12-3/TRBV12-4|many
TGTGCCAGCAGTTTAGACGGCACCGGGGAGCTGTTTTTT
CASSLDGTGELFF
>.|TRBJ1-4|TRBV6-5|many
TGTGCCAGCAGTTACGGGACAACTAATGAAAAACTGTTTTTT
CASSYGTTNEKLFF
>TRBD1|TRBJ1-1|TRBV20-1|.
TGCAGTGCCCAGACAGGGAGTAACACTGAAGCTTTCTTT
CSAQTGSNTEAFF
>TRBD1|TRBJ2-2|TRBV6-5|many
TGTGCCAGCAGTTATATTCGGACAGGGGTCGTCGGGGAGCTGTTTTTT
CASSYIRTGVVGELFF
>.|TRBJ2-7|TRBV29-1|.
TGCAGCGCTATGCGGAGCTACGAGCAGTACTTC
CSAMRSYEQYF
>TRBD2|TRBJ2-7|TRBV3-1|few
TGTGCCAGCTCCACTAGCGTCTACGAGCAGTACTTC
CASSTSVYEQYF
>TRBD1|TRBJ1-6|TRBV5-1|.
TGCGCCAGCAGCACCGGGACAGATAATTCACCCCTCCACTTT
CASSTGTDNSPLHF
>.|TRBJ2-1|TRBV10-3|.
TGTGCCATCAGTCCGGGAGTCCCCTACAATGAGCAGTTCTTC
CAISPGVPYNEQFF
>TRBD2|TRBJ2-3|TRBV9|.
TGTGCCAGCAGCGTAGTAGCGGGAGTGCATACGCAGTATTTT
CASSVVAGVHTQYF
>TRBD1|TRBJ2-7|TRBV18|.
TGTGCCAGCTCAAGAACAGGGGAAGGGCCCTACGAGCAGTACTTC
CASSRTGEGPYEQYF
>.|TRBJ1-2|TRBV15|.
TGTGCCACCAGCGCGGAAAGGGGTGGCTACACCTTC
CATSAERGGYTF
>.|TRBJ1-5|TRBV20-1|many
TGCAGTGCAGGAGGGATAGGGCAGCCCCAGCATTTT
CSAGGIGQPQHF
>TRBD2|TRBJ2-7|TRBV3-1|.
TGTGCCAGCAGCAAAATGTATAGCGGGAGTCACGAGCAGTACTTC
CASSKMYSGSHEQYF
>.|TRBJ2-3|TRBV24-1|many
TGTGCCACCAGTGATCCCGGAGTAGGCACAGATACGCAGTATTTT
CATSDPGVGTDTQYF
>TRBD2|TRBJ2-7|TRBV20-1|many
TGCAGTGCTAGAGCGGTAGCGGGAGGGCCTCAGTACGAGCAGTACTTC
CSARAVAGGPQYEQYF
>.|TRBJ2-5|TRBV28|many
TGTGCCAGCAAACCGTCTTCCGGGACACAAGAGACCCAGTACTTC
CASKPSSGTQETQYF
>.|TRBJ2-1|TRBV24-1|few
TGTGCCACCAGTGACTCGGCGGGGAGCTCCTACAATGAGCAGTTCTTC
CATSDSAGSSYNEQFF
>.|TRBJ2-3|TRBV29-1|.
TGCAGCGTTGGAACCGGACCCACAGATACGCAGTATTTT
CSVGTGPTDTQYF
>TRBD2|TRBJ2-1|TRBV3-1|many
TGTGCCAGCAGCCAAACTCCTACTAGCGGGAGTCGTTTAGATGAGCAGTTCTTC
CASSQTPTSGSRLDEQFF
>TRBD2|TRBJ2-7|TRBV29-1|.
TGCAGCGTTCTCCGACTAGCGGGAGTATCCTACGAGCAGTACTTC
CSVLRLAGVSYEQYF
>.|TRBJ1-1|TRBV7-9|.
TGTGCCAGCAGCCGGACGACAGTGAACACTGAAGCTTTCTTT
CASSRTTVNTEAFF
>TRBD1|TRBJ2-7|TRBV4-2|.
TGTGCCAGCAGCCCAAAGGGGTCCCGACAGGGGGGCTACGAGCAGTACTTC
CASSPKGSRQGGYEQYF
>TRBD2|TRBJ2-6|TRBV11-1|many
TGTGCCAGCAGCTCCCTTTTGATGGAGCGGGAGTTCTCTGGGGCCAACGTCCTGACTTTC
CASSSLLMEREFSGANVLTF